This paragraph covers one T cell receptor (beta chain) sequence. Its antigen remains unknown. This specimen belongs to a study of cytomegalovirus exposure and HLA in healthy donors. In the study overall: Early released data comprised tens of millions of unique TCRs from HLA-typed donors. The study's findings and limits: Specificity of three CMV-associated chains for CMV antigens was verified in vitro. Previously analyzed data showed that most TCR beta V segments were productive at a frequency of about 87% or about 30%. TCR beta chains associated with HLA were, in a later analysis, more clonally expanded than equally common others.

It was with 60 Vbeta and 13 Jbeta primers that the PCR ran. Assay used: immunoSEQ multiplex PCR; TCRdb lists only in-frame clones, some missing. The data contain about 120,000 clones, about 83% of them singletons. The CDR3 extends over 14 amino acids. CDR1 and CDR2 from the germline V gene are MNHEY and SVGAGI. Trimming removed 5 bases at V and 0 bases at J, with 9 bases between. The sample taken for sequencing was PBMCs. This chain joins TRBV6-5 and TRBJ2-3; a weak D match, TRBD2 (6 bases). This receptor was taken from a woman in her thirties or forties in good health and CMV-seropositive. In nucleotides, the CDR3 is TGTGCCAGCAGTCCCGGGAGTAGCACAGATACGCAGTATTTT. Encoded protein: CASSPGSSTDTQYF.